This T cell receptor (beta chain) was identified during a study of blood T cell repertoires in COVID-19. The overall study: Sites across the United States, Italy and Spain contributed samples from acute and convalescent COVID-19. T cells, B-cell-depleted T cells, or PBMCs provided the cDNA or gDNA that served as material.

Authors' data handling: Amplification with reference gene primers provided the estimates of nucleated cell counts. Sequencing used immunoSEQ multiplex PCR; TCRdb keeps in-frame clones, though not all of them. For V, J and clone size, that table is used; D and trimming come from the DNA. The table records roughly 260,000 clones, 86% of them present only once. The CDR3 length is 16 residues. The V gene's germline CDR1 is LNHDA and CDR2 SQIVND (reference sequence). V lost 5 bases to trimming and J lost 1 base, with 18 bases between them. The source is a man in his forties who had recovered from COVID-19. This rearrangement joins TRBV19 to TRBJ2-7; D perhaps matches TRBD2 (5 bases). The sequenced sample consisted of peripheral blood. This CDR3 is CASSFTVGVGSYEQYF. For the CDR3, the DNA is TGTGCCAGTAGTTTCACTGTGGGAGTCGGGTCCTACGAGCAGTACTTC.